This T cell receptor (beta chain) was identified during a study of response to subunit inactivated influenza vaccine. This clonotype was counted many times. Antigen specificity is unknown. V shed 6 bases and J shed 3 bases, with 18 bases lying between them. The length of the CDR3 is 15 residues. Germline values: CDR1 DFQATT, CDR2 SNEGSKA (reference sequence). Study-wide results and limits: After each seasonal influenza vaccination, few new T cells are recruited, the authors suggested.

TCRdb passed the RT-PCR reads through MiXCR, listing each CDR3 protein once. The profile shows around 580,000 distinct CDR3 sequences, 12% of them singletons. The receptor was isolated from a middle-aged man who received an inactivated influenza vaccine. The input for sequencing was PBMCs from blood, taken on the day of vaccination. J is TRBJ1-3 and V is TRBV20-1, with D maybe TRBD1 (5 bases). The CDR3 DNA reads TGCAGTGCACCCGTCCGGGGGTTTGGTGGAAACACCATATATTTT. The encoded protein is CSAPVRGFGGNTIYF.